This TCR beta chain was documented in a study of OX40 agonist ivuxolimab in advanced cancers. Study-level background: An agonistic human IgG2 monoclonal antibody against OX40 (CD134) was given. Recorded diagnoses for dose-escalation patients were hepatocellular carcinoma, melanoma, renal cell or head and neck cancer. Partial response was recorded in three patients: one hepatocellular carcinoma and two cutaneous melanoma cases.

With regard to this clone: Its specificity is unknown.

CDR1 and CDR2 from the germline V gene are MGHRA and YSYEKL. Trimming cost V 0 bases and J 4 bases, with 16 bases left between them. The CDR3 length is 17 residues. Sequencing was performed with immunoSEQ multiplex PCR; in TCRdb, only in-frame clones are kept and a portion is missing. The data show roughly 15,000 clones, about 89% seen once. Study-level results: At 0.1 to 3.0 mg/kg and by week 6, clonal expansion occurred in CD4+ and CD8+ blood T cells.

The TCR originated in an adult with an advanced solid tumor such as melanoma, head and neck, liver or kidney cancer. V is TRBV4-1 and J is TRBJ1-5, with TRBD1 as a possible D gene (6 bases). Here the sequenced sample was CD4+ or CD8+ T cells sorted from blood, taken in a trial of the OX40 agonist ivuxolimab. The CDR3 sequence is CASSQERMGTSNQPQHF. Here the CDR3 DNA reads TGCGCCAGCAGCCAAGAGAGAATGGGGACATCGAATCAGCCCCAGCATTTT.